Listed below are T cell receptor beta chains from one sample, sequenced in a study of blood T cell repertoires in COVID-19. Here immunoSEQ multiplex PCR was the method, and the copy in TCRdb shows in-frame clones only, minus some. The profile shows more than 110,000 clones, about 90% of them singletons. Sequenced material: peripheral blood. Every receptor here comes from a woman over 75 with acute or convalescent COVID-19. CDR3s include the opening cysteine and the closing phenylalanine or tryptophan. Each record gives: D gene, clone size, J gene, V gene, CDR3 protein, CDR3 DNA. The D gene is left open where the match is weak. Not all rows give a size; the values are once, few, many and, for expanded clones, a class.

>TRBD1|once|TRBJ2-1|TRBV19
CASSRYANRDRHYNEQFF
TGTGCCAGTAGCCGATACGCGAACCGGGACAGGCACTACAATGAGCAGTTCTTC
>.|.|TRBJ1-2|TRBV7-8
CASSLAMGGAYGYTF
TGTGCCAGCAGCTTAGCGATGGGGGGTGCCTATGGCTACACCTTC
>.|.|TRBJ1-1|TRBV3-1/TRBV3-2
CASSQGPQRGTEAFF
TGTGCCAGCAGCCAGGGACCTCAAAGGGGGACTGAAGCTTTCTTT
>TRBD1|once|TRBJ1-1|TRBV5-1
CASSLVLQGFPNTEAFF
TGCGCCAGCAGCTTGGTCCTACAGGGGTTCCCTAACACTGAAGCTTTCTTT
>.|.|TRBJ1-6|TRBV5-1
CASSPTDRSYNSPLHF
TGCGCCAGCAGCCCGACAGACCGCTCCTATAATTCACCCCTCCACTTT
>.|.|TRBJ1-1|TRBV9
CASSRSSGAAFF
TGTGCCAGCAGCAGAAGTTCAGGGGCAGCTTTCTTT
>.|.|TRBJ1-1|TRBV19
CASSIGTSQTEAFF
TGTGCCAGTAGTATAGGTACATCGCAGACTGAAGCTTTCTTT
>TRBD1|.|TRBJ1-2|TRBV7-8
CASNTDRGAYGYTF
TGTGCCAGCAACACGGACAGGGGCGCCTATGGCTACACCTTC
>.|.|TRBJ2-1|TRBV3-1/TRBV3-2
CASSQNRNYNEQFF
TGTGCCAGCAGCCAAAACAGGAACTACAATGAGCAGTTCTTC
>TRBD1|.|TRBJ1-6|TRBV5-1
CASSTAGTGGTSPLHF
TGCGCCAGCAGCACCGCCGGGACAGGGGGCACTTCACCCCTCCACTTT
>.|.|TRBJ1-4|TRBV19
CASSSWGDYEKLFF
TGTGCCAGTAGCTCGTGGGGGGACTATGAAAAACTGTTTTTT
>TRBD2|few|TRBJ2-2|TRBV7-9
CASSPGGLAANTGELFF
TGTGCCAGCAGCCCTGGGGGACTAGCGGCGAACACCGGGGAGCTGTTTTTT
>.|.|TRBJ2-5|TRBV7-2
CASSPGETQYF
TGTGCCAGCAGCCCGGGAGAGACCCAGTACTTC
>TRBD1|.|TRBJ2-3|TRBV24-1
CATSPTVLTGGTDTQYF
TGTGCCACCAGTCCCACAGTCTTGACAGGGGGCACAGATACGCAGTATTTT
>.|.|TRBJ2-4|TRBV7-9
CASSLGLGQGKNIQYF
TGTGCCAGCAGCTTAGGATTGGGGCAGGGCAAAAACATTCAGTACTTC
>TRBD1|.|TRBJ2-3|TRBV6-4
CASSAGTGGVTQYF
TGTGCCAGCAGCGCCGGGACAGGGGGCGTTACGCAGTATTTT
>.|.|TRBJ2-2|TRBV7-3
CASSQSRLGTGELFF
TGTGCCAGCAGCCAATCAAGACTCGGGACCGGGGAGCTGTTTTTT
>.|.|TRBJ2-5|TRBV4-2
CASSQAASEETQYF
TGTGCCAGCAGCCAGGCGGCTAGCGAGGAGACCCAGTACTTC
>TRBD1|.|TRBJ2-2|TRBV6-6
CAIRTGSNTGELFF
TGTGCCATCCGGACAGGGTCGAACACCGGGGAGCTGTTTTTT
>.|.|TRBJ2-3|TRBV11-2
CASSWTASSTDTQYF
TGTGCCAGCAGCTGGACAGCCTCTAGCACAGATACGCAGTATTTT
>TRBD1|few|TRBJ1-5|TRBV12-5
CASGPQGTDQPQHF
TGTGCTAGTGGACCACAAGGGACAGATCAGCCCCAGCATTTT
>TRBD2|.|TRBJ2-2|TRBV2
CASSETSGGTGELFF
TGTGCCAGCAGTGAGACTAGCGGAGGCACCGGGGAGCTGTTTTTT